These 6 T cell receptor beta chains were all obtained from the same sample, sequenced in a study of blood T cells in healthy people across ages (dated by TCRdb to 2015 to 2017). Receptor amplification or capture employed 5' RACE. For sequencing, an Illumina HiSeq 2500 was employed. The second PCR ran for about 7 to 11 cycles and used a J-beta primer mix along with a sample-barcoded 5' primer. The public reads were reanalyzed by TCRdb: fastp trimming at Q25, MiXCR alignment, in-frame beta chains only. Entries that share a CDR3 protein sequence are merged under the most common genes and DNA. The sample table lists 550,000 to 800,000 distinct CDR3 sequences, roughly 21% of them with a count of one. About 3.6% of the sample rests with the top ten. Sequencing was done on a sample of blood. These receptors originate from a man between 65 and 85 years old in good health.

There are a few counts of this clonotype. The chain combines TRBV3-1 with TRBJ2-5; D perhaps matches TRBD1 (6 bases). TRBJ2-1 explains the end of the DNA better; the J call may be wrong. Per germline, CDR1 LGHDT and CDR2 YNNKEL (reference sequence). The CDR3 is 12 amino acids. CDR3 bases: TGTGCCAGCAGCCCTCCCGGGACACAGCAGTTCTTC. It translates to CASSPPGTQQFF.

This clonotype has a handful of counts. This chain uses TRBV14 with TRBJ2-4; the D gene is possibly TRBD1 (5 bases). Germline CDR1 SGHDN, CDR2 FVKESK. The germline V and J ends were trimmed by 1 base and 9 bases, with 16 bases remaining between them. There are 15 residues in the CDR3. The CDR3 nucleotides read TGTGCCAGCAGCCAAGCCCCCAGTGGGGCTGGCATTCAGTACTTC. Translating it yields CASSQAPSGAGIQYF.

In this sample, this clonotype turned up a few times. V usage is TRBV29-1 and J usage is TRBJ2-2; no reliable D call. The CDR3 spans 13 residues. The V and J ends lost 7 bases and 8 bases respectively, with 17 bases between them. In germline, CDR1 is SQVTM, CDR2 ANQGSEA. DNA for the CDR3: TGCAGCGCCAAGGACCATCAAGCTGGGGAGCTGTTTTTT. Amino acid sequence: CSAKDHQAGELFF.

This clonotype was observed a few times. The chain is built from TRBV5-1 and TRBJ2-2; 9 nucleotides match TRBD2. After removal of 0 bases from V and 0 bases from J, the junction contained 0 bases not matched to a gene. This CDR3 region has 16 residues. Germline V gene sequence: CDR1 SGHRS, CDR2 YFSETQ. This CDR3 reads CASSLVAGANTGELFF. In nucleotides, the CDR3 is TGCGCCAGCAGCTTGGTAGCGGGAGCGAACACCGGGGAGCTGTTTTTT.

The CDR3 DNA follows: TGTGCCAGCCGGGCGTCCTCCTACGAGCAGTACTTC. Translation gives CASRASSYEQYF. The V call is TRBV6-2 or TRBV6-3, the J call TRBJ2-7; D not resolved. The CDR3 runs 12 residues. Looked up from germline, CDR1 is MNHEY and CDR2 is SVGEGT. The germline V and J ends were trimmed by 8 bases and 0 bases, with 8 bases remaining between them.

This clonotype has only a few counts. The V gene is TRBV20-1, the J gene TRBJ1-5; 7 nucleotides match TRBD1. The length of the CDR3 is 13 residues. Trimming at V came to 1 base and at J to 4 bases, leaving 1 base not matched to a gene. Germline lookup yields CDR1 DFQATT and CDR2 SNEGSKA (reference sequence). The CDR3 protein is CSARATGNQPQHF. In nucleotides, the CDR3 is TGCAGTGCTAGAGCGACAGGGAATCAGCCCCAGCATTTT.